Each of the 9 T cell receptor beta chains below was sequenced from the same sample in a study of blood T cell repertoires in COVID-19. The protocol was immunoSEQ multiplex PCR, while the TCRdb copy is restricted to in-frame clones and leaves out a portion. The sample comprises 110,000 or so clones, about 90% of which are singletons, and 1% to 1.4% rests with the top ten. Sequences were obtained from peripheral blood. All receptors come from a human donor in a cohort sampled during active COVID-19.

V and J are TRBV7-8 and TRBJ1-6; D gene unclear. The V gene lost 1 base and the J gene lost 7 bases, with 17 bases spanning the gap. Looked up from germline, CDR1 is SGHVS and CDR2 is FQNEAQ. The CDR3 sequence is 17 residues long. In nucleotides, the CDR3 is TGTGCCAGCAGCTTAGTCCGTCAAGGAACGGGGAATTCACCCCTCCACTTT. This codes for CASSLVRQGTGNSPLHF.

The V and J genes are TRBV5-1 and TRBJ1-5, with 7 nucleotides matching TRBD1. The CDR3 has 14 residues. After removal of 4 bases from V and 5 bases from J, the junction contained 6 bases not matched to a gene. CDR1 SGHRS and CDR2 YFSETQ come from the germline V gene. The CDR3 region is CASSPGTEYQPQHF. In nucleotides, the CDR3 is TGCGCCAGCAGCCCCGGGACAGAGTATCAGCCCCAGCATTTT.

The chain recombines TRBV11-2 with TRBJ2-7; TRBD1 agrees at 9 bases. The V gene end was trimmed by 1 base and the J gene end by 3 bases; junction bases not matched to a gene: 7. Germline V gene lookup returns CDR1 SGHAT and CDR2 FQNNGV. CDR3 length: 16 amino acids. The CDR3 protein is CASSLVPGQGNYEQYF. The DNA for the CDR3 is TGTGCCAGCAGCTTAGTACCGGGACAGGGAAACTACGAGCAGTACTTC. The full variable domain, with the rest looked up from reference TRBV11-2 and TRBJ2-7, is EAGVAQSPRYKIIEKRQSVAFWCNPISGHATLYWYQQILGQGPKLLIQFQNNGVVDDSQLPKDRFSAERLKGVDSTLKIQPAKLEDSAVYLCASSLVPGQGNYEQYFGPGTRLTVT.

The CDR3 loop reads CASSNGQPGNTIYF. CDR3 DNA: TGTGCCAGCAGTAACGGACAGCCTGGAAACACCATATATTTT. The J gene is TRBJ1-3, the V gene TRBV2, with D perhaps TRBD1 (6 bases). Germline CDR1 SNHLY, CDR2 FYNNEI. The CDR3 sequence is 14 residues long. The V end was cut by 5 bases, the J end by 2 bases, with 10 bases between.

This CDR3 is CASSWGQDPSEQYF. The CDR3 DNA is TGTGCCAGCAGTTGGGGACAGGATCCTAGTGAGCAGTACTTC. The genes are TRBV28 and TRBJ2-7, with 8 bases aligning to TRBD1. Germline V gene lookup returns CDR1 MDHEN and CDR2 SYDVKM. The CDR3 extends over 14 amino acids. Trimming cost V 4 bases and J 7 bases; bases outside gene matches: 9.

The chain employs TRBV27 and TRBJ1-1, with 8 bases aligning to TRBD1. Germline V gene lookup returns CDR1 MNHEY and CDR2 SMNVEV (reference sequence). The CDR3 totals 15 residues. The ends lost 7 bases at V and 5 bases at J; junction bases unmatched: 12. CDR3 sequence (DNA): TGTGCCAGCAAATTAGGACAGGGCCCGGGGACTGAAGCTTTCTTT. It encodes CASKLGQGPGTEAFF.

This clone occurred a few times. The chain is built from TRBV19 and TRBJ1-5; 9 nucleotides agree with TRBD1. Germline CDR1 LNHDA, CDR2 SQIVND (reference sequence). J gave up 8 bases and V 2 bases, and 4 bases lay outside the gene matches. The CDR3 totals 14 residues. The CDR3 region has the DNA TGTGCCAGTAGTATAACAGGGGGCGGGGAGCCCCAGCATTTT. The encoded protein is CASSITGGGEPQHF.

To note about this clone: Additional DNA sequences in this sample encode the identical CDR3. V and J are TRBV11-2 and TRBJ2-3, with 7 bases aligning to TRBD2. This CDR3 has 16 amino acids. CDR1 SGHAT and CDR2 FQNNGV come from the germline V gene. The V and J ends lost 3 bases and 0 bases, in that order; junction bases with no gene match: 6. The CDR3 DNA follows: TGTGCCAGCAGCTTCTCTAGCGGTACTAGCACAGATACGCAGTATTTT. Translation gives CASSFSSGTSTDTQYF. Variable domain in full (rest from reference TRBV11-2 and TRBJ2-3): EAGVAQSPRYKIIEKRQSVAFWCNPISGHATLYWYQQILGQGPKLLIQFQNNGVVDDSQLPKDRFSAERLKGVDSTLKIQPAKLEDSAVYLCASSFSSGTSTDTQYFGPGTRLTVL.

The chain has TRBV28 and TRBJ1-1; D is unresolved. V lost 2 bases and J lost 2, with 9 bases in between. Germline CDR1 and CDR2: MDHEN and SYDVKM. The CDR3 covers 14 residues. The CDR3 sequence is CASSLRGLNTEAFF. DNA of the CDR3: TGTGCCAGCAGTTTACGAGGGCTCAACACTGAAGCTTTCTTT.